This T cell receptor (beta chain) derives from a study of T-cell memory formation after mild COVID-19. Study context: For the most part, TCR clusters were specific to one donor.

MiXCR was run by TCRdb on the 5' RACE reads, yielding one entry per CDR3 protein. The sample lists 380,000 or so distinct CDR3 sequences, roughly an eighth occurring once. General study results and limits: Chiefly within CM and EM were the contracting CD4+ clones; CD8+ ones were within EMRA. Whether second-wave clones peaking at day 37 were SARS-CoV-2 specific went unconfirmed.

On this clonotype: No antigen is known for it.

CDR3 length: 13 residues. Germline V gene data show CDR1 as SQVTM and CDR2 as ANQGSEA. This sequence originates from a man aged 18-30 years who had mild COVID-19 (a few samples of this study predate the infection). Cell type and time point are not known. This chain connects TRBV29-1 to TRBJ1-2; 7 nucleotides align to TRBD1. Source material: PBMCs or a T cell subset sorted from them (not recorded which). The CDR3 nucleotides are TGCATCCCGGACAGGCAAAGGATCTATGGCTACACCTTC. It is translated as CIPDRQRIYGYTF.